This T cell receptor (beta chain) was recorded in a study of technical replicates of blood from four donors. The CDR3 totals 15 residues. V shed 7 bases, J shed 2 bases, and the junction held 5 bases outside the gene matches. Germline V lookup: CDR1 LNHDA, CDR2 SQIVND (reference sequence). Sequencing used immunoSEQ multiplex PCR; TCRdb keeps in-frame clones, though not all of them. This table has 95,000 or so clones, approximately 95% appearing once. Sequenced: T cells isolated from PBMCs. V gene TRBV19 combines with J gene TRBJ2-6; 7 bases are shared with TRBD1. The sequence was collected from a human donor in good health. CDR3 protein: CASTSQGAGANVLTF. The CDR3 coding sequence is TGTGCCAGTACTTCCCAGGGGGCTGGGGCCAACGTCCTGACTTTC.